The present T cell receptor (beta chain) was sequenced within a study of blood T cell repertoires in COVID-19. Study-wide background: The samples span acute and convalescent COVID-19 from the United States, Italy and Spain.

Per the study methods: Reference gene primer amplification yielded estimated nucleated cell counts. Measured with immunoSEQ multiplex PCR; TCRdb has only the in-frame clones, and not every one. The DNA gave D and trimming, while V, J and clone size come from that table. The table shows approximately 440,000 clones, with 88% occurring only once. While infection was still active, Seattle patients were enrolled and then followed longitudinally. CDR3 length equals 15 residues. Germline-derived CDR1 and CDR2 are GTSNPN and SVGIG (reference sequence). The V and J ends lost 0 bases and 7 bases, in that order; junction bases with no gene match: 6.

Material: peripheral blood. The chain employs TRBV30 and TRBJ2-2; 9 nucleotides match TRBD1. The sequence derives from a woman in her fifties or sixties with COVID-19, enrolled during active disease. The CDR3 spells CAWSVLQGADGELFF. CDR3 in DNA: TGTGCCTGGAGTGTACTACAGGGGGCGGACGGGGAGCTGTTTTTT.